This T cell receptor (beta chain) was captured by sequencing in a study of T cell responses to AZD1222 COVID-19 vaccine. Points from the study as a whole: Most donors were white British and more were female, and clonal diversity was possibly underestimated.

Trimming shortened V by 0 bases and J by 4 bases, and 13 bases separated the two germline ends. The CDR3 spans 16 residues. From germline, CDR1 is ENHRY and CDR2 SYGVKD. This clone was found once. Its specificity is not known. Measured with immunoSEQ multiplex PCR; TCRdb has only the in-frame clones, and not every one. Of under 200,000 clones listed, approximately 95% are singletons. This sample comprised peripheral blood, obtained on day 0 of AZD1222 vaccination. This sequence joins TRBV10-3 and TRBJ1-5, with D possibly matching TRBD1 (5 bases). The sequence was collected from an adult in good health. CDR3 protein: CAISESEGTVNQPQHF. The CDR3 coding sequence is TGTGCCATCAGTGAGTCCGAGGGGACGGTGAATCAGCCCCAGCATTTT.